This TCR beta chain came from a study of breast tumors, draining lymph nodes, adjacent tissues (dated by TCRdb to the mid-2010s). A note on the overall study: The study compared TCR beta repertoires across tumor, adjacent nontumor tissue and axillary lymph nodes from breast cancer patients. In human breast cancer, the study set out to assess how tumor, surrounding tissue and draining lymph node repertoires relate to one another and whether T cells might be exchanged between them.

The CDR3 goes from the cysteine to the phenylalanine over 15 residues. Here the CDR3 DNA is all that survives: 45 bases in frame from base 1. The germline V gene (reference sequence) yields LNHNV for CDR1 and YYDKDF for CDR2. At the junction V is shortened by 4 bases and J by 1 base, with 8 bases in between. This clonotype was seen many times. This clone's antigen is unknown. The sample holds no much larger clone one base away, and base qualities are not on file. Study-wide conclusions, independent of this receptor: Rather than being directly demonstrated, the conclusion that tumor T cells originate in lymph nodes was presented as consistent with a hypothesis. Tumor T-cell repertoires showed less diversity than lymph node repertoires and more diversity than nontumor tissue repertoires, and tumor T-cell repertoires showed preferential V and J gene usage. In luminal-like breast cancer, tumor and nontumor tissue repertoires resembled each other significantly more than in basal-like breast cancer. The data were considered consistent with most tumor T cells being derived from the lymph node and subsequently expanding within tumor tissue.

Lymph node samples came from the axillary draining lymph nodes of breast cancer patients. Sequencer: Illumina HiSeq 2000. TCR beta chain libraries were generated by multiplex PCR amplification. High-throughput sequencing was used to analyze the amplified TCR beta chain products. The raw public data were reprocessed by TCRdb itself: fastp quality trimming at Q25, MiXCR clonotype calling, in-frame beta chains only. CDR3 protein sequences are deduplicated, and each keeps its most common genes and DNA. This sample comprises 180,000 or so distinct CDR3 sequences, approximately 33% of them detected only once. The ten largest clones capture 4% to 5.5% of the sample.

The V gene is TRBV15 and the J gene is TRBJ2-6, and perhaps TRBD1 as D gene, on 6 matching bases. Sequenced: axillary lymph node tissue. The clonotype originates from a female donor with breast cancer. Some clones in this sample may be carry-over from other donors' samples. The bases are TGTGCCACCAGCAAAAGGGGGTCTGGGGCCAACGTCCTGACTTTC. This sequence encodes CATSKRGSGANVLTF.